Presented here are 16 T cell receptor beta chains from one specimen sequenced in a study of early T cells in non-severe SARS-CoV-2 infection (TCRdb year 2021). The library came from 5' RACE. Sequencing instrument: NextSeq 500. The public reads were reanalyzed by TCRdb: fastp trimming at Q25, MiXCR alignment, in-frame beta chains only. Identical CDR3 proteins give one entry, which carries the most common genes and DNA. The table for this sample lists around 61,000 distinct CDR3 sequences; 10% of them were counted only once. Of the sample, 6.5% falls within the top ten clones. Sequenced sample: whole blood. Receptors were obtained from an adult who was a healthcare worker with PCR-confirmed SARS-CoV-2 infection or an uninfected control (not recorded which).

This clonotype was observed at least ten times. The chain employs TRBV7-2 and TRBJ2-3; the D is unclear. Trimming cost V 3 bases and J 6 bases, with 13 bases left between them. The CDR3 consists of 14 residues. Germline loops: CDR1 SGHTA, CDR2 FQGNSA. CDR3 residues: CASSFVGPADTQYF. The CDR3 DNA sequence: TGTGCCAGCAGCTTTGTCGGACCGGCTGATACGCAGTATTTT.

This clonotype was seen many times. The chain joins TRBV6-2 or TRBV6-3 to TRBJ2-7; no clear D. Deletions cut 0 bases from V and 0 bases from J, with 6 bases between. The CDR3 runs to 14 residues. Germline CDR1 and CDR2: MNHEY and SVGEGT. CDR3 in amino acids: CASSYSPSSYEQYF. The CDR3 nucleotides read TGTGCCAGCAGTTACTCGCCCAGCTCCTACGAGCAGTACTTC.

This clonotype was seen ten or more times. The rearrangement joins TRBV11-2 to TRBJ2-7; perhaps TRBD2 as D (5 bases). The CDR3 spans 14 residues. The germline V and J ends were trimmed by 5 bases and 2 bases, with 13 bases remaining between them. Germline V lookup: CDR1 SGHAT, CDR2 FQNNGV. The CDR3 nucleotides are TGTGCCAGCAGCCCCTACCCCGGGACCTACGAGCAGTACTTC. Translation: CASSPYPGTYEQYF.

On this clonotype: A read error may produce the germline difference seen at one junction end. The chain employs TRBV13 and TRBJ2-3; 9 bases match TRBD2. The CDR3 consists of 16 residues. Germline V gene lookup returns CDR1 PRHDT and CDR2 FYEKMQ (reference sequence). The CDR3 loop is CATSLAGGRGTDTQYF. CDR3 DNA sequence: TGTGCCACCAGCTTAGCCGGCGGGAGGGGAACAGATACGCAGTATTTT.

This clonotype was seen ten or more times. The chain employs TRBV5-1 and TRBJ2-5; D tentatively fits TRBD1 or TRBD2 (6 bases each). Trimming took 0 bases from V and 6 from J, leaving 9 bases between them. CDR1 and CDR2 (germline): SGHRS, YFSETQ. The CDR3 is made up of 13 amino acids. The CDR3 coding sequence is TGCGCCAGCAGCTTGGGTCGGGGGCAGACCCAGTACTTC. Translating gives CASSLGRGQTQYF.

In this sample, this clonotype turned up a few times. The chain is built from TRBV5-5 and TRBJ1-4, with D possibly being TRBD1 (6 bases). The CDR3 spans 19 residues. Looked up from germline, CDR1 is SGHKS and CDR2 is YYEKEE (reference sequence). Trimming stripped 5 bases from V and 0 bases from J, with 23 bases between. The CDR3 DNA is TGTGCCAGCAGTTTACAAGGACAGCCTACGTTTGCAACTAATGAAAAACTGTTTTTT. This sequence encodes CASSLQGQPTFATNEKLFF. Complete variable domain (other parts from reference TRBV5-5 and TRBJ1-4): DAGVTQSPTHLIKTRGQQVTLRCSPISGHKSVSWYQQVLGQGPQFIFQYYEKEERGRGNFPDRFSARQFPNYSSELNVNALLLGDSALYLCASSLQGQPTFATNEKLFFGSGTQLSVL.

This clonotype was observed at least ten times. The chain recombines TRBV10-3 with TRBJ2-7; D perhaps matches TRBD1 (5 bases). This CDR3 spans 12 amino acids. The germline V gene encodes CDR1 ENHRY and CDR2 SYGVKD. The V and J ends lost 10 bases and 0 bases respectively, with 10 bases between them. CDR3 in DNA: TGTGCCACCGGACATAGCTCCTACGAGCAGTACTTC. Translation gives CATGHSSYEQYF.

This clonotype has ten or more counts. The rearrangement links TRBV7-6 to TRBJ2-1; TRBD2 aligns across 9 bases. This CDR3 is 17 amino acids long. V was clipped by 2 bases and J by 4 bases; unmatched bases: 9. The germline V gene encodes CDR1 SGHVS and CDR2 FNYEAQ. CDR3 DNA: TGTGCCAGCAGCTTAATAGTAGCGGGAGCCAGATACAATGAGCAGTTCTTC. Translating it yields CASSLIVAGARYNEQFF.

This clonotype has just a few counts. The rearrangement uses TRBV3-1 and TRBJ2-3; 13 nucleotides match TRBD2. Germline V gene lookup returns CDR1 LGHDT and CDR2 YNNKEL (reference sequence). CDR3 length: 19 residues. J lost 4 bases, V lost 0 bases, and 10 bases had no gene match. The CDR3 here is CASSQDALAGGPIADTQYF. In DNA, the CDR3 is TGTGCCAGCAGCCAAGATGCACTAGCGGGAGGGCCTATTGCAGATACGCAGTATTTT.

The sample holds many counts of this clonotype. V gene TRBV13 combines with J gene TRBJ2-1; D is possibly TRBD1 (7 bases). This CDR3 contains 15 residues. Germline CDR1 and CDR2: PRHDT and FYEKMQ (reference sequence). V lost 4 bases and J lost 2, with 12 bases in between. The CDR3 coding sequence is TGTGCCAGCAGCTCCAGGGGGGTTACCTACAATGAGCAGTTCTTC. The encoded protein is CASSSRGVTYNEQFF.

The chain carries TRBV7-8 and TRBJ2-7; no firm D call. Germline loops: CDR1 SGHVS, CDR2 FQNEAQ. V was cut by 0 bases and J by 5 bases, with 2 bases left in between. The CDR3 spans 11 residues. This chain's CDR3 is CASSLAHEQYF. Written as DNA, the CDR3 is TGTGCCAGCAGCTTAGCCCACGAGCAGTACTTC.

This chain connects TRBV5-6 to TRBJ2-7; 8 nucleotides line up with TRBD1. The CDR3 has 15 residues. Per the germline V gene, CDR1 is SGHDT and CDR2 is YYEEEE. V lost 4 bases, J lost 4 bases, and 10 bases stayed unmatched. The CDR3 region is CASSGRYRGIYEQYF. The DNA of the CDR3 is TGTGCCAGCAGCGGGAGGTACAGGGGGATTTACGAGCAGTACTTC. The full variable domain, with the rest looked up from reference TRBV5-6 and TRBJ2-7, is DAGVTQSPTHLIKTRGQQVTLRCSPKSGHDTVSWYQQALGQGPQFIFQYYEEEERQRGNFPDRFSGHQFPNYSSELNVNALLLGDSALYLCASSGRYRGIYEQYFGPGTRLTVT.

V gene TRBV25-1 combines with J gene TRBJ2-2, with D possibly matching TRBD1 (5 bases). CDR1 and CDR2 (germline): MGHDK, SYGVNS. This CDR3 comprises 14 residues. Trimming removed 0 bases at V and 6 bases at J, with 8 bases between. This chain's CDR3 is CASSEYGAAGELFF. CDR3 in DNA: TGTGCCAGCAGTGAATATGGGGCAGCCGGGGAGCTGTTTTTT. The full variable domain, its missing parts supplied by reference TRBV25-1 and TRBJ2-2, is EADIYQTPRYLVIGTGKKITLECSQTMGHDKMYWYQQDPGMELHLIHYSYGVNSTEKGDLSSESTVSRIRTEHFPLTLESARPSHTSQYLCASSEYGAAGELFFGEGSRLTVL.

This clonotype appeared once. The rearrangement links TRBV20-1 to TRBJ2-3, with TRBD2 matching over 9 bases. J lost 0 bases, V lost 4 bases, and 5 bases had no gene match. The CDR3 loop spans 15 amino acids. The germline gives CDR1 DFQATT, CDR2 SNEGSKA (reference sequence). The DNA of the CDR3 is TGCAGTGCTATGAAAACTAGCGGGAGCACAGATACGCAGTATTTT. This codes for CSAMKTSGSTDTQYF.

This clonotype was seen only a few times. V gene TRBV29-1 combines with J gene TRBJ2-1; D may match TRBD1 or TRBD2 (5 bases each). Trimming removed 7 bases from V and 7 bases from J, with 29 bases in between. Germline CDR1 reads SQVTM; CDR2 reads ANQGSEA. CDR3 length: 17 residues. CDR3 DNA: TGCAGCGCCAGCCGGGACCCTAGGGACGGCTCAGTGAATGAGCAGTTCTTC. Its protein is CSASRDPRDGSVNEQFF.

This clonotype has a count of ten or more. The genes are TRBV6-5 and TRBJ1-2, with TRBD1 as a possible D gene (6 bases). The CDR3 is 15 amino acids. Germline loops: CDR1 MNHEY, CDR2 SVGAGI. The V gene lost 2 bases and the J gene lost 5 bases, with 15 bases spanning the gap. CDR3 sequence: CASSYGQGNLYGYTF. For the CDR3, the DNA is TGTGCCAGCAGTTACGGGCAGGGGAATTTGTATGGCTACACCTTC.